One sample yielded the 30 T cell receptor beta chains listed below, sequenced in a study of early T cells in non-severe SARS-CoV-2 infection. Each CDR3 protein gets one entry after TCRdb re-called the 5' RACE reads with MiXCR. The sample lists approximately 52,000 distinct CDR3 sequences; about 8.2% were seen once. The material sequenced was whole blood. These receptors came from an adult who was a healthcare worker with PCR-confirmed SARS-CoV-2 infection or an uninfected control (not recorded which).

This clonotype was detected many times. V usage is TRBV14 and J usage is TRBJ2-1; D may match TRBD1 or TRBD2 (5 bases each). The germline CDR1 and CDR2 sequences are SGHDN and FVKESK. This CDR3 is 15 amino acids long. V lost 1 base and J 3 bases, leaving 10 bases between the germline ends. The CDR3 DNA reads as TGTGCCAGCAGCCAAGCGGGGACCTTCTACAATGAGCAGTTCTTC. This codes for CASSQAGTFYNEQFF. Combining the CDR3 with reference TRBV14 and TRBJ2-1 gives the whole variable domain EAGVTQFPSHSVIEKGQTVTLRCDPISGHDNLYWYRRVMGKEIKFLLHFVKESKQDESGMPNNRFLAERTGGTYSTLKVQPAELEDSGVYFCASSQAGTFYNEQFFGPGTRLTVL.

The V and J genes are TRBV20-1 and TRBJ1-4; D is perhaps TRBD1 (6 bases). Germline V gene data show CDR1 as DFQATT and CDR2 as SNEGSKA (reference sequence). This CDR3 region has 15 residues. V gave up 2 bases and J gave up 5 bases, with 15 bases separating them. CDR3 sequence: CSARTPWGRNEKLFF. CDR3 DNA: TGCAGTGCTAGAACCCCATGGGGGCGGAATGAAAAACTGTTTTTT.

V and J are TRBV7-2 and TRBJ2-2; D remains ambiguous. The CDR3 is 17 amino acids. V was shortened by 7 bases and J by 4 bases, with 22 bases between the two germline ends. Germline-derived CDR1 and CDR2 are SGHTA and FQGNSA. The CDR3 loop is CASTSSGPLRGTGELFF. The CDR3 DNA reads as TGTGCCAGCACCTCTTCCGGACCCCTACGAGGCACCGGGGAGCTGTTTTTT.

Only a few counts were recorded for this clonotype. This sequence joins TRBV4-1 and TRBJ2-5; a possible D gene is TRBD2 (6 bases). The V end lost 3 bases, the J end lost 5 bases, and 16 bases lay between the germline ends. CDR1 and CDR2 (germline): MGHRA, YSYEKL. CDR3 size: 15 residues. The CDR3 sequence is CASSHNDGGWETQYF. Written as DNA, the CDR3 is TGCGCCAGCAGCCACAATGACGGGGGTTGGGAGACCCAGTACTTC.

At least ten counts were recorded for this clonotype. This sequence joins TRBV20-1 and TRBJ1-6, with D possibly matching TRBD1 (5 bases). CDR1 is DFQATT, CDR2 SNEGSKA, per germline (reference sequence). CDR3 length: 17 amino acids. The V gene lost 5 bases and the J gene lost 0 bases, with 17 bases spanning the gap. CDR3 loop: CSALTGPLSSYNSPLHF. The CDR3 nucleotides read TGCAGTGCTCTGACGGGACCCCTTAGCTCCTATAATTCACCCCTCCACTTT.

In DNA, the CDR3 is TGTGCCAGCAGCTTGGGGTTGGGCAATGAGCAGTTCTTC. Amino acids: CASSLGLGNEQFF. The gene calls are TRBV5-6 and TRBJ2-1; no clear D gene. The V end lost 0 bases, the J end lost 6 bases, and 7 bases lay between the germline ends. This CDR3 comprises 13 residues. CDR1 and CDR2 from the germline V gene are SGHDT and YYEEEE.

This clonotype has just a few counts. The J gene is TRBJ2-3, the V gene TRBV7-2; D may be TRBD2 (6 bases). The CDR3 has 15 residues. Trimming left V 5 bases short and J 4 bases short, with 16 bases between. Germline CDR1 and CDR2: SGHTA and FQGNSA. DNA of the CDR3: TGTGCCAGCAGCCACGCCCGCCGCGGGGCAGATACGCAGTATTTT. It yields the protein CASSHARRGADTQYF.

In this sample, this clonotype turned up many times. This chain's CDR3 is CASSEDVRPQHF. The CDR3 DNA sequence: TGTGCCAGTAGTGAGGACGTACGGCCCCAGCATTTT. This chain connects TRBV19 to TRBJ1-5; D not certain. The CDR3 contains 12 residues. V lost 5 bases and J lost 9, with 11 bases in between. Per germline, CDR1 LNHDA and CDR2 SQIVND (reference sequence).

This clonotype turned up a few times. The rearrangement uses TRBV5-4 and TRBJ2-2, with D possibly being TRBD1 or TRBD2 (6 bases each). The V and J ends lost 6 bases and 5 bases respectively, with 26 bases between them. The CDR3 contains 18 residues. Germline V gives CDR1 SGHNT, CDR2 YYREEE (reference sequence). CDR3 residues: CASTRSPRGPQKTGELFF. For the CDR3, the DNA is TGTGCCAGCACCCGCAGCCCCCGGGGGCCTCAAAAAACCGGGGAGCTGTTTTTT.

The chain has TRBV20-1 and TRBJ1-1; TRBD1 might be the D (5 bases). V shed 6 bases and J shed 0 bases, with 17 bases lying between them. This CDR3 spans 15 amino acids. CDR1 and CDR2 (germline): DFQATT, SNEGSKA (reference sequence). CDR3 coding DNA: TGCAGTGCAGCTAGGGGTAGAGGAATGAACACTGAAGCTTTCTTT. As protein: CSAARGRGMNTEAFF.

This clonotype showed up just a few times. The V call is TRBV18, the J call TRBJ2-7; TRBD1 is a possible D gene (5 bases). The CDR3 is 14 amino acids. Trimming took 2 bases from V and 2 from J, leaving 10 bases between them. Germline assignment: CDR1 KGHSH and CDR2 LQKENI. CDR3 in amino acids: CASSPKGNPYEQYF. CDR3 bases: TGTGCCAGCTCACCAAAGGGGAATCCCTACGAGCAGTACTTC.

The table lists this clonotype with many counts. This chain uses TRBV12-5 with TRBJ2-1; no definite D call. Germline V gives CDR1 LGHNT, CDR2 FRNRAP. CDR3 size: 16 residues. V lost 0 bases to trimming and J lost 3 bases, with 12 bases between them. The CDR3 here is CASGLVVFLDYNEQFF. The CDR3 DNA reads as TGTGCTAGTGGTTTGGTAGTTTTTCTTGACTACAATGAGCAGTTCTTC.

Concerning this clonotype: A single base separates this from a much larger clone, so it may be a read error. This likely comes from a read error, as the CDR3 has no conserved phenylalanine or tryptophan at its end. The chain has TRBV10-3 and TRBJ2-3, with TRBD1 matching 8 bases. After removal of 4 bases from V and 2 bases from J, the junction contained 8 bases not matched to a gene. This CDR3 region has 16 residues. The germline V gene encodes CDR1 ENHRY and CDR2 SYGVKD. The CDR3 region has the DNA TGTGCCATCAGTGCTTGGACAGGGTGGGCCACAGATACGCAGTATTCT. Protein sequence: CAISAWTGWATDTQYS.

This clonotype was counted many times. The rearrangement links TRBV4-1 to TRBJ2-1, with 10 bases matching TRBD2. Germline-derived CDR1 and CDR2 are MGHRA and YSYEKL. This CDR3 has 13 residues. Trimming removed 8 bases from V and 4 bases from J; junction bases left unmatched: 2. This CDR3 is CASGTSDYNEQFF. The CDR3, as DNA: TGCGCCAGCGGGACTAGCGATTACAATGAGCAGTTCTTC.

This clonotype has ten or more counts. The V call is TRBV12-3 or TRBV12-4, the J call TRBJ2-7; a weak D match, TRBD1 (5 bases). The CDR3 is made up of 13 amino acids. V was cut by 5 bases and J by 5 bases, with 13 bases left in between. The CDR3 coding sequence is TGTGCCAGCAGTCTAGGGGCAGGGCACGAGCAGTACTTC. It translates to CASSLGAGHEQYF.

The sample holds many counts of this clonotype. V gene TRBV25-1 combines with J gene TRBJ1-2; tentative D call: TRBD1 (6 bases). V was pared by 3 bases and J by 4 bases, with 12 bases between. Germline V gene sequence: CDR1 MGHDK, CDR2 SYGVNS. The CDR3 length is 14 residues. DNA of the CDR3: TGTGCCAGCAGTGAGGGGGGCCGCTCCTATGGCTACACCTTC. Protein product: CASSEGGRSYGYTF.

This clonotype has a count of ten or more. The V call is TRBV20-1, the J call TRBJ2-7; D gene unclear. CDR3 length: 15 amino acids. V was clipped by 5 bases and J by 3 bases, with 20 bases between them. Germline loops: CDR1 DFQATT, CDR2 SNEGSKA (reference sequence). This chain's CDR3 is CSALNPAGPIYEQYF. In nucleotides, the CDR3 is TGCAGTGCTTTAAACCCGGCAGGCCCCATCTACGAGCAGTACTTC.

The table lists this clonotype with many counts. The gene calls are TRBV5-1 and TRBJ2-1; 10 bases align to TRBD2. Germline assignment: CDR1 SGHRS and CDR2 YFSETQ. The CDR3 spans 15 residues. Trimming took 4 bases from V and 4 from J; bases not matched to a gene: 5. The CDR3 spells CASSLSSGGYNEQFF. The CDR3, as DNA: TGCGCCAGCAGCCTAAGTAGCGGGGGGTACAATGAGCAGTTCTTC.

In its sample, this clonotype was seen many times. The rearrangement uses TRBV12-3 or TRBV12-4 and TRBJ1-2; maybe TRBD1 (5 bases). Trimming took off 6 bases at V and 8 bases at J, with 25 bases between the two ends. The CDR3 contains 16 residues. CDR3 sequence (DNA): TGTGCCAGCAGCCCAAGAGGGGCGTTCGAGGGCAGCGGCTACACCTTC. It yields the protein CASSPRGAFEGSGYTF.

This clonotype appeared many times. This chain links TRBV19 with TRBJ2-2, with TRBD1 identical over 8 bases. Germline V gene data show CDR1 as LNHDA and CDR2 as SQIVND (reference sequence). The CDR3 is 15 amino acids. The J segment lost 4 bases and the V segment lost 7 bases, leaving 8 bases of the junction unmatched. Here the CDR3 reads CASIRTGRATGELFF. The CDR3 DNA follows: TGTGCCAGTATTAGGACAGGGCGTGCCACCGGGGAGCTGTTTTTT.

CDR3 amino acids: CARQPGQVWQPQHF. CDR3 sequence (DNA): TGTGCCCGGCAACCGGGACAGGTGTGGCAGCCCCAGCATTTT. The J gene is TRBJ1-5, the V gene TRBV12-3 or TRBV12-4, with 8 bases fitting TRBD1. Germline trimming cut 11 bases from V and 7 bases from J; bases unmatched to any gene: 13. The CDR3 consists of 14 residues.

This clonotype was counted a few times. The J gene is TRBJ2-7, the V gene TRBV5-8; the match to TRBD1 covers 9 bases. Germline loops: CDR1 SGHTS, CDR2 YDEGEE. Trimming cost V 1 base and J 2 bases; bases outside gene matches: 1. This CDR3 has 14 amino acids. CDR3 bases: TGTGCCAGCAGCTTGAGACAGGGGGCCTACGAGCAGTACTTC. Protein: CASSLRQGAYEQYF.

This rearrangement joins TRBV2 to TRBJ1-1; D gene unclear. CDR3 size: 13 residues. Germline V lookup: CDR1 SNHLY, CDR2 FYNNEI. The V gene lost 9 bases and the J gene lost 2 bases, with 13 bases spanning the gap. The CDR3 DNA reads as TGTGCCAGAAGCAGCGGAAGAAACACTGAAGCTTTCTTT. Its protein product is CARSSGRNTEAFF.

This clonotype was detected a few times. The chain carries TRBV13 and TRBJ2-4, with D perhaps matching TRBD2 (6 bases). CDR1 PRHDT and CDR2 FYEKMQ come from the germline V gene (reference sequence). Trimming shortened V by 5 bases and J by 0 bases, and 20 bases separated the two germline ends. The length of the CDR3 is 18 residues. CDR3: CASSRTPAGAIAKNIQYF. In DNA form, the CDR3 reads TGTGCCAGCAGCCGTACGCCAGCGGGCGCCATAGCCAAAAACATTCAGTACTTC. Full variable domain (rest looked up from reference TRBV13 and TRBJ2-4): AAGVIQSPRHLIKEKRETATLKCYPIPRHDTVYWYQQGPGQDPQFLISFYEKMQSDKGSIPDRFSAQQFSDYHSELNMSSLELGDSALYFCASSRTPAGAIAKNIQYFGAGTRLSVL.

This clonotype was counted at least ten times. The chain couples TRBV5-4 to TRBJ2-3; 11 bases match TRBD2. The germline V gene has CDR1 SGHNT and CDR2 YYREEE (reference sequence). V lost 4 bases to trimming and J lost 4 bases; unmatched junction nucleotides: 8. The CDR3 runs to 16 residues. The CDR3 region is CASSIGLAGSADTQYF. The CDR3 DNA reads TGTGCCAGCAGCATCGGACTAGCGGGTTCTGCAGATACGCAGTATTTT.

V gene TRBV11-2 combines with J gene TRBJ2-6; 8 bases are shared with TRBD2. The CDR3 is 18 residues long. The J segment lost 0 bases and the V segment lost 1 base, leaving 5 bases of the junction unmatched. The germline V gene has CDR1 SGHAT and CDR2 FQNNGV. CDR3 region: CASSLVAGLSSGANVLTF. CDR3 DNA: TGTGCCAGCAGCTTAGTAGCGGGGCTCTCCTCTGGGGCCAACGTCCTGACTTTC.

This clonotype was detected many times. This rearrangement joins TRBV5-1 to TRBJ2-1, with 11 nucleotides matching TRBD2. Germline assignment: CDR1 SGHRS and CDR2 YFSETQ. The junction had 8 bases not matched to a gene; V was cut back by 3 bases and J by 6 bases. This CDR3 region has 16 residues. CDR3 sequence (DNA): TGCGCCAGCAGCTCCCAACCGGGACTAGCGGTCAATGAGCAGTTCTTC. It yields the protein CASSSQPGLAVNEQFF.

This clonotype occurred a few times. V gene TRBV27 combines with J gene TRBJ2-1; the D gene is possibly TRBD2 (6 bases). The V gene's germline CDR1 is MNHEY and CDR2 SMNVEV (reference sequence). The germline V and J ends were trimmed by 3 bases and 7 bases, with 19 bases remaining between them. This CDR3 has 16 amino acids. The CDR3 is CASSLPGVRGWNEQFF. As DNA, the CDR3 is TGTGCCAGCAGTTTGCCCGGAGTGCGGGGATGGAATGAGCAGTTCTTC.

In this sample, this clonotype turned up many times. The CDR3 region is CASSLSHEQYF. The CDR3 coding sequence is TGTGCCAGCAGTTTATCCCACGAGCAGTACTTC. The V and J genes are TRBV28 and TRBJ2-7; D is unclear. Trimming took 1 base from V and 5 from J, leaving 3 bases between them. The CDR3 extends over 11 amino acids. Germline values: CDR1 MDHEN, CDR2 SYDVKM.

This clonotype showed up many times. The chain couples TRBV12-3 or TRBV12-4 to TRBJ2-1; 9 nucleotides align to TRBD1. CDR3 length: 15 residues. Trimming removed 5 bases from V and 2 bases from J; junction bases left unmatched: 4. The CDR3 sequence: CASSRQGVAYNEQFF. The CDR3 DNA follows: TGTGCCAGCAGTAGACAGGGGGTAGCCTACAATGAGCAGTTCTTC.